This T cell receptor beta chain was recorded in a study of T cells in Graves' hyperthyroidism and ophthalmopathy (dated by TCRdb to the late 2010s). Regarding the study in general: Peripheral blood was sampled at the time of initial diagnosis, prior to any treatment. A discovery cohort of roughly 100 patients, approximately 44 with Graves' ophthalmopathy and approximately 57 with stable Graves' hyperthyroidism, was used to find distinguishing TCR V-J signatures. An independent validation cohort of under 20 hyperthyroidism patients and some 15 patients who later progressed to ophthalmopathy tested prospective prediction of ophthalmopathy. The 100 discovery patients were divided at random into training and test sets in a 7:3 ratio. The study also compared thyroid tissue and blood T-cell repertoires from about six Graves' hyperthyroidism patients. Following sampling, methimazole starting at 30 mg daily was given to hyperthyroidism patients, and high-dose intravenous methylprednisolone was given to ophthalmopathy patients. TCR Vbeta CDR3 sequencing of some 140 peripheral blood samples (43 ophthalmopathy, 75 hyperthyroidism and approximately 17 progressor patients) is reported in the paper.

Moderately to severely active disease, a Clinical Activity Score of at least 3, a NOSPECS grade of at least 4, and a duration under 3 months were present in ophthalmopathy patients. The study excluded patients with uncontrolled infections, other autoimmune diseases, pregnancy or lactation. Clinical symptoms, serum thyroxine and TRAb, thyroid ultrasound, and orbital computed tomography formed the basis for the diagnoses. PBMCs were isolated from 10 ml of fresh peripheral blood by Ficoll-Paque density gradient centrifugation. Total RNA was extracted using Trizol reagent, and RNA quality was assessed on an Agilent 2100 Bioanalyzer. What the research found in general, with its limitations: A 13 V-J signature model separated ophthalmopathy from stable hyperthyroidism, with nearly 90% sensitivity and approximately 81% specificity in cross-validation and 80%/75% in testing. In validation, the model predicted progression to ophthalmopathy with over 65% sensitivity and roughly 72% specificity, a median of 6.5 months before onset. No statistical method was used to set the sample size in advance, and investigators knew the group allocation. Most expanded thyroid clonotypes (frequency above 0.001) were also detected in blood, suggesting blood repertoires may reflect thyroid immune responses.

In the germline V gene, CDR1 corresponds to SNHLY and CDR2 to FYNNEI. The trim is 4 bases for V and 9 bases for J, with a gap of 16 bases between the germline ends. The CDR3 sequence holds 14 residues, the cysteine and phenylalanine included. Only the CDR3 part of the read is kept: 42 bases, read in frame from the first base. Amplification of TCR beta CDR3 regions was carried out from RNA transcripts. The first round of RT-PCR for the TCR CDR3 was performed with the HTBI primer set and the Qiagen OneStep RT-PCR kit. A second multiplex PCR round built the libraries, followed by size selection and purification. The libraries were sequenced on an Illumina HiSeq2000 using paired-end 100 bp reads. Per the original workflow: Raw data were processed with SOAPnuke, discarding reads with adapters, uncalled bases, mean Phred below 15, or no exact constant-primer or identifier match. COPE v1.2.5 was used to merge high-quality paired reads, and clonotypes were defined as unique nucleotide sequences. Clonotypes were aligned to IMGT TRBV, TRBD and TRBJ reference segments using MiTCR v1.1. The analysis included only V-J combinations with a frequency above 0.0001, which together covered 99% to 99.2% of the repertoires. A TCS score was defined as the ratio between F50 (clonal expansion) and ExV (chaos), using BLOSUM62-based TCRdist between CDR3 peptides within each V-J. Welch's t-statistics and random forest reduced roughly 540 V-J features to around 14, which were used in a naive Bayes classifier (R e1071). TCRdb's own reprocessing of the public reads used fastp at Q25 and MiXCR and kept productive beta chains. Every CDR3 protein is listed once, alongside the most common genes and DNA of its rows. The V and J calls shown here were made by TCRdb, not taken from the authors' results. Here the sample has 640,000 or so distinct CDR3 sequences; around 14% occur a single time. The ten largest clones add up to approximately 6.4% of the sample.

This clonotype was found many times. Its binding antigen is unknown. Per-base qualities were not stored, and no clone one base away is much larger. This receptor was taken from a young woman with Graves' ophthalmopathy. The rearranged chain carries TRBV2 and TRBJ2-1; the D region possibly corresponds to TRBD1 (6 bases align). The sample consisted of blood. The base sequence is TGTGCCAGCAGTGGGACAGCAGGACCCGGTGAGCAGTTCTTC. Translated, this is CASSGTAGPGEQFF.